The entry that follows covers one TCR beta chain sequence. The data were taken from a study of T cells in Graves' hyperthyroidism and ophthalmopathy. Across the whole study: Any treatment followed the collection of peripheral blood at initial diagnosis.

CDR3 length equals 14 residues. Germline loops: CDR1 LNHDA, CDR2 SQIVND (reference sequence). Trimming shortened V by 5 bases and J by 5 bases, and 15 bases separated the two germline ends. Template material for amplifying TCR beta CDR3 regions consisted of RNA transcripts. With the HTBI primer set, the TCR CDR3 went through a first round of RT-PCR. TCRdb ran MiXCR on the multiplex PCR reads and lists one entry per CDR3 protein. The sample has about 210,000 distinct CDR3 sequences, about a sixth seen once. Thyroid ultrasound, orbital computed tomography, clinical symptoms, and serum thyroxine and TRAb underpinned diagnoses.

The sample taken for sequencing was blood. V gene TRBV19 combines with J gene TRBJ1-2, with D uncertain. The TCR was taken from a man aged 45-65 years with Graves' hyperthyroidism. CDR3 DNA: TGTGCCAGTAGTGTGGAGGGTCAAGGTTATGGCTACACCTTC. This encodes CASSVEGQGYGYTF.